Following are 24 T cell receptor beta chains from one sample sequenced in a study of T cells in Graves' hyperthyroidism and ophthalmopathy. Authors of the study amplified TCR beta CDR3 regions from RNA transcripts. First-round RT-PCR of the TCR CDR3 relied on the HTBI primer set. TCRdb reprocessed the multiplex PCR reads via MiXCR and lists one record per CDR3 protein. The sample has approximately 600,000 distinct CDR3 sequences, 15% to 20% seen once. The sample consisted of blood. The source of these receptors is a woman aged 30 to 39 with Graves' hyperthyroidism.

Concerning this clonotype: Just one base apart from a much larger clone, this may be a read error. This rearrangement joins TRBV6-2 or TRBV6-3 to TRBJ1-2, with D unclear. CDR3 length equals 14 residues. Germline lookup yields CDR1 MNHEY and CDR2 SVGEGT. Trimming took 2 bases from V and 1 from J, leaving 8 bases between them. The CDR3 loop reads CASSYLGGNYGYTF. In DNA form, the CDR3 reads TGTGCCAGCAGTTACCTCGGTGGTAACTATGGCTACACCTTC.

This clonotype appeared many times. J is TRBJ2-1 and V is TRBV6-2 or TRBV6-3; possible D gene TRBD2, 8 bases. The V and J ends lost 0 bases and 5 bases respectively, with 23 bases between them. Germline-derived CDR1 and CDR2 are MNHEY and SVGEGT. The CDR3 extends over 19 amino acids. The CDR3 sequence is CASSYSDSGTAIPNNEQFF. CDR3 DNA: TGTGCCAGCAGTTACTCTGATAGCGGGACAGCCATCCCAAACAATGAGCAGTTCTTC.

The table lists this clonotype with many counts. The chain uses TRBV6-1 and TRBJ2-2; 7 bases line up with TRBD2. Germline V gives CDR1 MNHNS, CDR2 SASEGT. Losses at the gene ends were 4 bases for V and 2 bases for J; bases not matched to a gene: 4. The CDR3 sequence is 15 residues long. CDR3 sequence reads: CASSVGGRNTGELFF. The CDR3 nucleotides are TGTGCCAGCAGTGTTGGCGGGAGAAACACCGGGGAGCTGTTTTTT.

In its sample, this clonotype was seen a few times. The chain recombines TRBV7-3 with TRBJ2-2, with unresolved D. V lost 8 bases and J lost 2, with 12 bases in between. This CDR3 contains 14 residues. The germline V gene has CDR1 SGHTA and CDR2 FQGTGA. The CDR3 nucleotides read TGTGCCAGCCCCTGGGCGGAAAACACCGGGGAGCTGTTTTTT. As protein: CASPWAENTGELFF. Filled out from reference TRBV7-3 and TRBJ2-2, the complete variable domain reads GAGVSQTPSNKVTEKGKYVELRCDPISGHTALYWYRQSLGQGPEFLIYFQGTGAADDSGLPNDRFFAVRPEGSVSTLKIQRTERGDSAVYLCASPWAENTGELFFGEGSRLTVL.

This clonotype appeared many times. V and J are TRBV2 and TRBJ2-3; a weak D match, TRBD1 (6 bases). The ends were cut back, 5 bases at V and 1 base at J, with 13 bases in the middle. The CDR3 has 15 amino acids. From germline, CDR1 is SNHLY and CDR2 FYNNEI. In DNA, the CDR3 is TGTGCCAGCAGTAGGGGGACGGCAGGCACAGATACGCAGTATTTT. This sequence encodes CASSRGTAGTDTQYF.

The genes are TRBV27 and TRBJ1-5; 9 nucleotides agree with TRBD1. The J segment lost 6 bases and the V segment lost 6 bases, leaving 9 bases of the junction unmatched. CDR3 length: 15 amino acids. Germline V gives CDR1 MNHEY, CDR2 SMNVEV (reference sequence). The CDR3 coding sequence is TGTGCCAGCAGGGCCGGGACAGGGCGCTCTCAGCCCCAGCATTTT. Protein: CASRAGTGRSQPQHF.

This clonotype came up many times. The chain couples TRBV7-2 to TRBJ2-1; 7 bases agree with TRBD1. The ends lost 5 bases at V and 4 bases at J; junction bases unmatched: 11. CDR3 length: 16 amino acids. Germline V gene sequence: CDR1 SGHTA, CDR2 FQGNSA. The CDR3 is CASSVNRGPEYNEQFF. The CDR3 DNA reads TGTGCCAGCAGCGTAAACAGGGGACCGGAATACAATGAGCAGTTCTTC.

A few counts support this clonotype. The chain employs TRBV20-1 and TRBJ2-7; TRBD1 matches at 9 bases. V lost 6 bases and J lost 5; bases outside the gene matches: 11. The CDR3 loop spans 14 amino acids. CDR1 DFQATT and CDR2 SNEGSKA come from the germline V gene (reference sequence). The CDR3 sequence: CSATPAGQGHEQYF. CDR3 DNA: TGCAGTGCCACCCCTGCGGGACAGGGCCACGAGCAGTACTTC.

There are a few counts of this clonotype. The chain recombines TRBV28 with TRBJ2-5, with a possible D match to TRBD1 (6 bases). V was clipped by 5 bases and J by 12 bases, with 22 bases between them. CDR3 length equals 14 residues. CDR1 and CDR2 from the germline V gene are MDHEN and SYDVKM. The CDR3 DNA sequence: TGTGCCAGCAGTCCCCAGGGGTTCCGAGACAGAAAGTACTTC. Protein product: CASSPQGFRDRKYF. The whole variable domain, filled in from reference TRBV28 and TRBJ2-5, reads DVKVTQSSRYLVKRTGEKVFLECVQDMDHENMFWYRQDPGLGLRLIYFSYDVKMKEKGDIPEGYSVSREKKERFSLILESASTNQTSMYLCASSPQGFRDRKYFGPGTRLLVL.

This chain connects TRBV5-4 to TRBJ2-3, with D unclear. The length of the CDR3 is 15 residues. V was clipped by 4 bases and J by 2 bases, with 14 bases between them. Germline lookup yields CDR1 SGHNT and CDR2 YYREEE (reference sequence). This CDR3 reads CASSTNDPITDTQYF. In DNA, the CDR3 is TGTGCCAGCAGCACCAACGACCCGATCACAGATACGCAGTATTTT.

V is TRBV9 and J is TRBJ1-1; maybe TRBD1 (5 bases). The CDR3 runs 15 residues. In germline, CDR1 is SGDLS, CDR2 YYNGEE. Trimming stripped 4 bases from V and 6 bases from J, with 19 bases between. Written as DNA, the CDR3 is TGTGCCAGCAGCCGTACCTCCACCAGGGTGCCTGAAGCTTTCTTT. Translation gives CASSRTSTRVPEAFF.

The rearrangement joins TRBV7-9 to TRBJ1-4; no clear D gene. The CDR3 length is 15 residues. From germline, CDR1 is SEHNR and CDR2 FQNEAQ (reference sequence). Trimming took off 1 base at V and 3 bases at J, with 9 bases between the two ends. Here the CDR3 DNA reads TGTGCCAGCAGCTTAGTGCCAGGCGCTAATGAAAAACTGTTTTTT. It codes for CASSLVPGANEKLFF. The variable domain in full, completed from reference TRBV7-9 and TRBJ1-4, reads DTGVSQNPRHKITKRGQNVTFRCDPISEHNRLYWYRQTLGQGPEFLTYFQNEAQLEKSRLLSDRFSAERPKGSFSTLEIQRTEQGDSAMYLCASSLVPGANEKLFFGSGTQLSVL.

The chain's CDR3 is CASSLWGRAQTGELFF. CDR3 nucleotide sequence: TGTGCCAGCAGCTTGTGGGGGAGGGCCCAGACCGGGGAGCTGTTTTTT. This chain uses TRBV5-4 with TRBJ2-2, with TRBD2 matching 7 bases. Germline CDR1 reads SGHNT; CDR2 reads YYREEE (reference sequence). V lost 1 base and J lost 5; bases outside the gene matches: 8. The CDR3 runs 16 residues.

A remark on this clonotype: A much larger clone differs from this one at a single base, so this may be a read error. The chain is built from TRBV28 and TRBJ1-2; D is uncertain. The CDR3 is 14 residues long. The germline V gene encodes CDR1 MDHEN and CDR2 SYDVKM. The V and J ends lost 5 bases and 6 bases respectively, with 16 bases between them. CDR3 loop: CASSAEGGINGYTF. The CDR3 region has the DNA TGTGCCAGCAGTGCGGAGGGTGGGATTAATGGCTACACCTTC.

The genes are TRBV7-9 and TRBJ1-2, with unresolved D. Trimming removed 5 bases at V and 8 bases at J, with 18 bases between. The CDR3 is 14 amino acids. Per the germline V gene, CDR1 is SEHNR and CDR2 is FQNEAQ (reference sequence). CDR3 coding DNA: TGTGCCAGCAGCCCAGCGGCGCTCTTCTGGGGCTACACCTTC. This codes for CASSPAALFWGYTF.

V is TRBV27 and J is TRBJ2-2; D call uncertain. The V end lost 5 bases, the J end lost 6 bases, and 10 bases lay between the germline ends. This CDR3 comprises 13 residues. Germline V lookup: CDR1 MNHEY, CDR2 SMNVEV (reference sequence). The CDR3 DNA reads TGTGCCAGCAGTGATTTGGGTCCCGGGGAGCTGTTTTTT. Protein product: CASSDLGPGELFF.

The gene calls are TRBV3-1 and TRBJ2-5, with 15 bases identical to TRBD2. This CDR3 contains 21 residues. Germline V gene lookup returns CDR1 LGHDT and CDR2 YNNKEL (reference sequence). Losses at the gene ends were 1 base for V and 3 bases for J; bases not matched to a gene: 15. CDR3 coding DNA: TGTGCCAGCAGCCAAGGTGGCATGCTGGGACTAGCGGGAGGTACGGAAGAGACCCAGTACTTC. Its translation is CASSQGGMLGLAGGTEETQYF.

This clonotype was counted at least ten times. CDR3 nucleotides: TGTGCCAGCAGTGAGGGACAGGGACCGAGAACAAGTTATAGCAATCAGCCCCAGCATTTT. This gives the protein CASSEGQGPRTSYSNQPQHF. The V and J genes are TRBV6-1 and TRBJ1-5; 9 positions match TRBD1. Unmatched junction bases numbered 15, after V lost 3 bases and J lost 0 bases. This CDR3 region has 20 residues. The V gene's germline CDR1 is MNHNS and CDR2 SASEGT.

The table lists this clonotype with many counts. The gene calls are TRBV3-1 and TRBJ1-6; TRBD1 might be the D (6 bases). Germline-derived CDR1 and CDR2 are LGHDT and YNNKEL (reference sequence). The CDR3 spans 15 residues. V was trimmed by 4 bases and J by 6 bases, leaving 13 bases between them. The CDR3 DNA is TGTGCCAGCAGCCCGGCAGGGGTGGGTAATTCACCCCTCCACTTT. Protein: CASSPAGVGNSPLHF.

The table lists this clonotype with a few counts. The gene calls are TRBV9 and TRBJ2-5; D gene ambiguous. The length of the CDR3 is 10 residues. V was cut by 0 bases and J by 13 bases, with 7 bases left in between. Germline V gene data show CDR1 as SGDLS and CDR2 as YYNGEE. The CDR3 DNA is TGTGCCAGCAGCGTAGGATCCTCGTACTTC. This encodes CASSVGSSYF.

The chain has TRBV12-3 or TRBV12-4 and TRBJ1-4, with D unclear. This CDR3 has 19 residues. V lost 5 bases and J 0 bases, leaving 22 bases between the germline ends. CDR3 amino acids: CASSRTMVRGFSTNEKLFF. The CDR3 nucleotides are TGTGCCAGCAGTCGAACGATGGTCCGGGGATTCTCAACTAATGAAAAACTGTTTTTT.

This clonotype was observed at least ten times. The chain uses TRBV20-1 and TRBJ2-1, with TRBD2 matching 13 bases. The CDR3 covers 15 residues. Trimming cost V 3 bases and J 7 bases; bases outside gene matches: 6. CDR1 is DFQATT, CDR2 SNEGSKA, per germline (reference sequence). As DNA, the CDR3 is TGCAGTGCTAGTCCCAGACTAGCGGGAGGTAATGAGCAGTTCTTC. This sequence encodes CSASPRLAGGNEQFF.

Many counts were recorded for this clonotype. The V gene is TRBV7-8, the J gene TRBJ2-1, with 10 bases aligning to TRBD2. The CDR3 extends over 17 amino acids. Germline V gene lookup returns CDR1 SGHVS and CDR2 FQNEAQ. The V and J ends lost 0 bases and 9 bases, in that order; junction bases with no gene match: 11. This CDR3 is CASSLARASGRTFEQFF. Here the CDR3 DNA reads TGTGCCAGCAGCTTAGCGCGGGCTAGCGGGAGAACTTTTGAGCAGTTCTTC. Using reference TRBV7-8 and TRBJ2-1 for the parts outside the CDR3, the full variable domain is GAGVSQSPRYKVAKRGQDVALRCDPISGHVSLFWYQQALGQGPEFLTYFQNEAQLDKSGLPSDRFFAERPEGSVSTLKIQRTQQEDSAVYLCASSLARASGRTFEQFFGPGTRLTVL.

This clonotype appeared a few times. V usage is TRBV27 and J usage is TRBJ1-5; a possible D gene is TRBD1 (6 bases). From germline, CDR1 is MNHEY and CDR2 SMNVEV (reference sequence). This CDR3 has 15 amino acids. The germline V and J ends were trimmed by 4 bases and 2 bases, with 12 bases remaining between them. The CDR3 loop is CASSSGGAGNQPQHF. Written as DNA, the CDR3 is TGTGCCAGCAGTTCGGGGGGGGCTGGCAATCAGCCCCAGCATTTT.